This T cell receptor beta chain was retrieved from a study of T cell responses to AZD1222 COVID-19 vaccine (dated by TCRdb to the early 2020s). Concerning the study at large: AZD1222 recipients whose second dose came at about 4 weeks and those whose second dose came at about 12 weeks were combined into one group, since spike-specific TCR depth and breadth did not differ between the two schedules. Trial participants were enrolled by age into 18-55, 56-69 and 70-plus year subgroups, with about 150, 27 and 61 TCR-sequenced participants respectively. A total of 230 to 250 trial participants underwent TCR sequencing, of whom around 200 received two doses of AZD1222 and about 25 received two doses of the MenACWY control vaccine.

About this clone: Its recognized antigen is unknown. No base quality values were provided; no much bigger clone lies one nucleotide off.

The CDR3 spans 15 residues, from the cysteine through the phenylalanine. The read is trimmed to its CDR3 DNA, 45 bases read in frame from base 1. Germline trimming amounts to 4 bases on V and 2 bases on J, with 6 as the count of junction bases outside the gene matches. CDR1 and CDR2 are read off the germline V gene (reference sequence) as SGHNT and YYREEE. Broader findings and caveats from the paper: Spike-specific TCR breadth and depth rose significantly after two AZD1222 doses compared with day 0 and with MenACWY recipients. Conclusions about previously exposed vaccinees were limited because only six AZD1222 recipients were SARS-CoV-2 seropositive at baseline. Participants were mostly white British and included more females than males, and it was suggested by the authors that clonal diversity may have been underestimated. The 56-69-year group was small, and its depth increase did not reach significance, likely because of low power. Because no day 14 peak-response samples were available, repertoires were characterized only after the peak T cell response. Nearly half of unique spike-specific TCRs reportedly recognized epitopes outside regions mutated in the B.1.351 and B.1.1.7 variants. CD4 TCRs associated with the vaccine covered the entire spike protein, and the dominant responses were in regions 160-218 and 743-854.

The time point tag for this specimen amounts to: baseline before first vaccination. Vaccinee samples were obtained from the UK trials COV001 and COV002, which included a single-blind randomized controlled phase 2/3 trial of AZD1222 (ChAdOx1 nCoV-19) in healthy adults. For TCRbeta chain sequencing, PBMC samples from trial participants were taken at day 0 and at day 28 after the second dose. The CDR3 regions of human TCRbeta chains were subjected to immunosequencing. Per the authors' processing: Repertoire TCRs were matched against a reference library of SARS-CoV-2-specific TCRs generated with the MIRA antigen-specificity platform. Breadth was defined as the fraction of unique TCRs that were SARS-CoV-2-associated. Depth was defined as the fraction of total T cells that were SARS-CoV-2-associated. Using the MIRA data, each spike-specific TCR was mapped to the spike region that the TCR reacts to and placed in a CD4 or CD8 class. Log10-transformed breadth and depth values were compared by one-way ANOVA with Sidak's multiple comparisons tests. TCRdb took this table from immuneACCESS and kept in-frame rearrangements with V and J called. Such tables lack part of the clones; where checked against another copy, unresolved V genes explain under half of the gap, and the rest is unexplained. That table is the source of V, J and clone size, and D and trimming were worked out from the DNA. This sample comprises over 150,000 clones, about nine tenths of them detected only once. The biggest ten clones account for less than 3% of the sample.

Material: peripheral blood, obtained on day 0 of AZD1222 vaccination. The chain joins TRBV5-4 to TRBJ2-7, and TRBD2 matches 10 of the central bases. The TCR was taken from an adult in good health. The CDR3 in this case is CASSGSSGSAYEQYF. The nucleotide sequence is TGTGCCAGCAGCGGGTCTAGCGGGAGTGCCTACGAGCAGTACTTC.